The 18 T cell receptor beta chains reported below all come from one sample, sequenced in a study of blood T cell repertoires in COVID-19. Clones were sequenced by immunoSEQ multiplex PCR, and TCRdb holds only the in-frame ones, with some missing. The data show around 450,000 clones, approximately 86% seen once. Sequences were obtained from PBMCs or T cells enriched from blood (not recorded which). All receptors come from a woman younger than 35 who had recovered from COVID-19.

The chain carries TRBV14 and TRBJ1-1; D is ambiguous. Germline V gene sequence: CDR1 SGHDN, CDR2 FVKESK. Deletions cut 4 bases from V and 1 base from J, with 13 bases between. The CDR3 totals 15 residues. As DNA, the CDR3 is TGTGCCAGCAGCCTAACCTACTCCGGGAACACTGAAGCTTTCTTT. Translation gives CASSLTYSGNTEAFF. The full variable domain, completed using reference TRBV14 and TRBJ1-1, is EAGVTQFPSHSVIEKGQTVTLRCDPISGHDNLYWYRRVMGKEIKFLLHFVKESKQDESGMPNNRFLAERTGGTYSTLKVQPAELEDSGVYFCASSLTYSGNTEAFFGQGTRLTVV.

The chain employs TRBV4-1 and TRBJ2-1; 8 positions match TRBD1. CDR3 length: 16 residues. Germline loops: CDR1 MGHRA, CDR2 YSYEKL. The V and J ends lost 4 bases and 0 bases, in that order; junction bases with no gene match: 5. In nucleotides, the CDR3 is TGCGCCAGCAGCCCCCACAGGGGGATCTCCTACAATGAGCAGTTCTTC. As protein: CASSPHRGISYNEQFF.

The chain uses TRBV6-5 and TRBJ2-1; 10 positions agree with TRBD2. The V segment lost 6 bases and the J segment 10 bases; nucleotides outside the gene matches: 9. Germline V gene sequence: CDR1 MNHEY, CDR2 SVGAGI. This CDR3 comprises 14 residues. The CDR3 loop is CASRAGSGGGEQFF. The CDR3 DNA reads TGTGCCAGCAGGGCCGGCAGCGGGGGGGGAGAGCAGTTCTTC.

The chain employs TRBV14 and TRBJ1-1; 8 bases agree with TRBD1. The CDR3 contains 13 residues. Looked up from germline, CDR1 is SGHDN and CDR2 is FVKESK. After removal of 1 base from V and 5 bases from J, the junction contained 0 bases not matched to a gene. The CDR3 sequence: CASSQGTGTEAFF. The CDR3 DNA follows: TGTGCCAGCAGCCAAGGGACAGGGACTGAAGCTTTCTTT.

CDR3 nucleotide sequence: TGTGCCACTGAGCGGGGATTGTACAATGAGCAGTTCTTC. It specifies CATERGLYNEQFF. The chain combines TRBV28 with TRBJ2-1; 7 nucleotides align to TRBD2. This CDR3 has 13 residues. Germline V lookup: CDR1 MDHEN, CDR2 SYDVKM. The V gene end was trimmed by 10 bases and the J gene end by 4 bases; junction bases not matched to a gene: 7.

Turning to this clone: The junction does not match germline at one end; this may be a read error. V is TRBV6-1 and J is TRBJ1-1; D may be TRBD1 (5 bases). The CDR3 sequence is 14 residues long. From germline, CDR1 is MNHNS and CDR2 SASEGT. The CDR3 DNA is TGTGCCAGCAGCGAAGCGAGCAGGGACACTGAAGCTTTCTTT. Amino acids: CASSEASRDTEAFF.

The chain links TRBV7-9 to TRBJ2-3; TRBD1 matches 7 bases. V was clipped by 3 bases and J by 1 base; unmatched bases: 1. This CDR3 contains 14 residues. Germline V gene data show CDR1 as SEHNR and CDR2 as FQNEAQ (reference sequence). CDR3 sequence: CASSLGQRTDTQYF. The CDR3 region has the DNA TGTGCCAGCAGCTTGGGACAGCGCACAGATACGCAGTATTTT.

The V and J genes are TRBV2 and TRBJ1-1; 9 nucleotides agree with TRBD1. Trimming took 6 bases from V and 10 from J; bases not matched to a gene: 6. Germline V lookup: CDR1 SNHLY, CDR2 FYNNEI. This CDR3 contains 12 residues. CDR3 nucleotide sequence: TGTGCCAGCAGGACCGGGACAGGGTTAGCTTTCTTT. Amino acids: CASRTGTGLAFF.

The chain links TRBV28 to TRBJ2-1, with TRBD2 matching over 9 bases. CDR1 is MDHEN, CDR2 SYDVKM, per germline. The CDR3 is 16 residues long. V shed 2 bases, J shed 7 bases, and the junction held 9 bases outside the gene matches. The CDR3 sequence: CASSLAGGQGDNEQFF. In nucleotides, the CDR3 is TGTGCCAGCAGTTTAGCGGGGGGGCAAGGGGATAATGAGCAGTTCTTC.

V is TRBV5-6 and J is TRBJ2-1; 7 nucleotides agree with TRBD1. The CDR3 contains 15 residues. J lost 2 bases, V lost 1 base, and 3 bases had no gene match. The germline CDR1 and CDR2 sequences are SGHDT and YYEEEE. CDR3 nucleotide sequence: TGTGCCAGCAGCTTGATCCAGGGGGCCTACAATGAGCAGTTCTTC. It encodes CASSLIQGAYNEQFF.

About this clone itself: Other DNA sequences within the sample encode an identical CDR3. This sequence joins TRBV5-1 and TRBJ1-6; D perhaps matches TRBD1 (5 bases). Germline CDR1 is SGHRS and CDR2 is YFSETQ. Deletions cut 4 bases from V and 8 bases from J, with 13 bases between. This CDR3 spans 14 amino acids. The CDR3 nucleotides are TGCGCCAGCAGCCTAGGGGCACTGGATTCACCCCTCCACTTT. The encoded protein is CASSLGALDSPLHF.

This chain joins TRBV14 and TRBJ1-2; a weak D match, TRBD1 (5 bases). The CDR3 contains 16 residues. Germline V gene sequence: CDR1 SGHDN, CDR2 FVKESK. Trimming removed 1 base at V and 5 bases at J, with 17 bases between. The CDR3 protein is CASSQGGTPAPYGYTF. CDR3 DNA: TGTGCCAGCAGCCAAGGGGGGACTCCTGCCCCTTATGGCTACACCTTC.

The chain joins TRBV28 to TRBJ1-4; a possible D gene is TRBD1 (6 bases). Germline-derived CDR1 and CDR2 are MDHEN and SYDVKM. V was clipped by 5 bases and J by 9 bases, with 16 bases between them. CDR3 size: 14 residues. The CDR3 bases are TGTGCCAGCAGTCCCGGGGGGGGCTGGAAAAAACTGTTTTTT. It is translated as CASSPGGGWKKLFF. Drawing the rest from reference TRBV28 and TRBJ1-4, the complete variable domain is DVKVTQSSRYLVKRTGEKVFLECVQDMDHENMFWYRQDPGLGLRLIYFSYDVKMKEKGDIPEGYSVSREKKERFSLILESASTNQTSMYLCASSPGGGWKKLFFGSGTQLSVL.

The V gene is TRBV19, the J gene TRBJ1-2; D possibly corresponds to TRBD1 (5 bases). Trimming removed 5 bases at V and 3 bases at J, with 16 bases between. The germline V gene encodes CDR1 LNHDA and CDR2 SQIVND (reference sequence). This CDR3 comprises 15 residues. The CDR3 spells CASSLGTPRDYGYTF. The CDR3 nucleotides are TGTGCCAGTAGTCTTGGGACTCCTCGTGACTATGGCTACACCTTC.

The chain joins TRBV29-1 to TRBJ2-5; D perhaps matches TRBD1 (6 bases). V was pared by 6 bases and J by 2 bases, with 13 bases between. There are 13 residues in the CDR3. CDR1 is SQVTM and CDR2 is ANQGSEA in the germline V gene. The CDR3 region is CSVGRQVQETQYF. The CDR3 nucleotides are TGCAGCGTGGGCCGACAGGTACAAGAGACCCAGTACTTC.

The rearrangement joins TRBV27 to TRBJ2-7; 9 bases agree with TRBD1. After removal of 5 bases from V and 4 bases from J, the junction contained 6 bases not matched to a gene. The CDR3 is made up of 14 amino acids. CDR1 is MNHEY and CDR2 is SMNVEV in the germline V gene (reference sequence). In DNA form, the CDR3 reads TGTGCCAGCAGTCCCGGGACAGGGCATTACGAGCAGTACTTC. The encoded protein is CASSPGTGHYEQYF.

The J gene is TRBJ1-1, the V gene TRBV5-4, with D hard to call. With 0 bases removed from V and 0 bases from J, the gap between germline ends came to 6 bases. The CDR3 has 14 amino acids. Germline CDR1 SGHNT, CDR2 YYREEE (reference sequence). The CDR3 nucleotides read TGTGCCAGCAGCTTGGGTACGGTGAACACTGAAGCTTTCTTT. Amino acid sequence: CASSLGTVNTEAFF.

This clone was seen a few times. This sequence joins TRBV9 and TRBJ2-1, with D possibly TRBD2 on 6 matching bases. Trimming shortened V by 4 bases and J by 4 bases, and 18 bases separated the two germline ends. CDR1 is SGDLS, CDR2 YYNGEE, per germline. The CDR3 sequence is 16 residues long. CDR3 in DNA: TGTGCCAGCAGCCCGCGAGTGGGCGGGGATTACAATGAGCAGTTCTTC. Translation: CASSPRVGGDYNEQFF.